Following are 3 T cell receptor beta chains from one sample sequenced in a study of T cell clusters in autoimmune cytopenias. About 37,500 genome equivalents of blood DNA were amplified for TRB. One tube held mixed TRB-A and TRB-B primer pools for touch-down PCR. Reprocessing the multiplex PCR reads, TCRdb reports a single entry for every CDR3 protein and omits DNA. Here the sample table reports over a thousand distinct CDR3 sequences. What was sequenced was peripheral blood. These receptors were taken from a human donor with an autoimmune cytopenia or autoimmune hepatitis (not recorded which).

This clonotype ranks as medium-sized in terms of frequency. V gene TRBV6-6 combines with J gene TRBJ1-2; TCRdb's D call, TRBD1, is unchecked because there is no DNA. The CDR3 is 15 residues long. Germline values: CDR1 MNHNY, CDR2 SVGAGI (reference sequence). CDR3 sequence: CASSYSGGAAYGYTF.

Here the CDR3 reads CASSRSLAGGPGQETQYF. This rearrangement joins TRBV5-1 to TRBJ2-5; TCRdb indicates TRBD2, and absent DNA this call remains unverified. Germline CDR1 and CDR2: SGHRS and YFSETQ. The CDR3 extends over 18 amino acids.

This chain links TRBV5-6 with TRBJ1-6. The CDR3 contains 12 residues. Germline CDR1 is SGHDT and CDR2 is YYEEEE. CDR3 protein: CASSLISSPLHF.